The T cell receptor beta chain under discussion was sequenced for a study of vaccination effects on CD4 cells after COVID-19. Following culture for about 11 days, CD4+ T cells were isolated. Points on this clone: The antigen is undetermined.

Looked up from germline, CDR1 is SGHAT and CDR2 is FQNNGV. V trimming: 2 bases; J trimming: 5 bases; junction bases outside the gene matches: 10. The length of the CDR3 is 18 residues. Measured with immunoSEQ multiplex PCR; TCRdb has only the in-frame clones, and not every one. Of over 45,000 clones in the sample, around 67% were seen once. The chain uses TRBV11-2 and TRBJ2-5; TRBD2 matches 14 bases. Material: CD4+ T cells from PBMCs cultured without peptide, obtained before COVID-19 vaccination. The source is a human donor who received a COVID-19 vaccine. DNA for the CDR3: TGTGCCAGCAGCTTAAGACCGAGACTAGCGGGAGGGGGGGAGACCCAGTACTTC. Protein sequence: CASSLRPRLAGGGETQYF.